Following are 11 T cell receptor beta chains from one sample sequenced in a study of pediatric ulcerative colitis. One to two pinch biopsies were taken from the rectum during colonoscopy. The repertoire was sequenced with immunoSEQ multiplex PCR; TCRdb's copy has only in-frame clones and lacks some. This sample has about 36,000 clones, with 73% found just once. Sequenced sample: gut tissue. These receptor sequences come from a boy younger than 18 with moderate ulcerative colitis.

The chain couples TRBV14 to TRBJ1-2, with TRBD1 identical over 7 bases. CDR3 length equals 18 residues. Germline CDR1 reads SGHDN; CDR2 reads FVKESK. The V and J ends lost 0 bases and 0 bases, in that order; junction bases with no gene match: 10. CDR3 in DNA: TGTGCCAGCAGCCAAGACCACAGGGGCCGCTTAGCTAACTATGGCTACACCTTC. It yields the protein CASSQDHRGRLANYGYTF.

The gene calls are TRBV19 and TRBJ2-2; maybe TRBD1 (6 bases). Germline V lookup: CDR1 LNHDA, CDR2 SQIVND (reference sequence). V was clipped by 5 bases and J by 5 bases, with 18 bases between them. There are 16 residues in the CDR3. CDR3 DNA: TGTGCCAGTAGTCTCCGGGACATAAAATTAACCGGGGAGCTGTTTTTT. It translates to CASSLRDIKLTGELFF.

This clone was counted only a few times. A junction end diverges from the germline sequence, so it may reflect a read error. This chain joins TRBV7-7 and TRBJ1-4, with a possible D match to TRBD1 (6 bases). The CDR3 length is 13 residues. Germline-derived CDR1 and CDR2 are SSHAT and FNYEAQ (reference sequence). CDR3 amino acids: CASSRTENEKLFF. CDR3 bases: TGTGCTAGCAGCAGGACAGAGAATGAAAAACTGTTTTTT.

The chain has TRBV4-3 and TRBJ2-1; 7 bases agree with TRBD1. With V trimmed by 3 bases and J by 4 bases, 6 bases remained unmatched. In germline, CDR1 is LGHNA, CDR2 YSLEER. CDR3 size: 15 residues. The CDR3 bases are TGCGCCAGCAGCCATCCGGGACAGAGTTACAATGAGCAGTTCTTC. Translation: CASSHPGQSYNEQFF.

The chain joins TRBV7-3 to TRBJ1-6; D gene ambiguous. CDR3 length equals 13 residues. Looked up from germline, CDR1 is SGHTA and CDR2 is FQGTGA. V was shortened by 2 bases and J by 7 bases, with 6 bases between the two germline ends. CDR3 amino acids: CASSLEWNSPLHF. Written as DNA, the CDR3 is TGTGCCAGCAGCTTAGAGTGGAATTCACCCCTCCACTTT.

The rearrangement joins TRBV6-5 to TRBJ1-6, with D possibly being TRBD1 (5 bases). This CDR3 is built from 13 residues. From germline, CDR1 is MNHEY and CDR2 SVGAGI. V gave up 7 bases and J gave up 7 bases, with 11 bases separating them. CDR3 nucleotide sequence: TGTGCCAGCAAGTCCAGGACAAATTCACCCCTCCACTTT. This gives the protein CASKSRTNSPLHF.

V usage is TRBV6-1 and J usage is TRBJ1-5, with 8 bases fitting TRBD1. Losses at the gene ends were 2 bases for V and 4 bases for J; bases not matched to a gene: 4. This CDR3 region has 15 residues. Per germline, CDR1 MNHNS and CDR2 SASEGT. The CDR3 loop reads CASSEWTGLNQPQHF. For the CDR3, the DNA is TGTGCCAGCAGTGAATGGACAGGGCTTAATCAGCCCCAGCATTTT.

The chain carries TRBV6-1 and TRBJ1-1; possibly TRBD1 for D (5 bases). The V end lost 6 bases, the J end lost 1 base, and 15 bases lay between the germline ends. The CDR3 sequence is 15 residues long. Germline CDR1 and CDR2: MNHNS and SASEGT. CDR3 coding DNA: TGTGCCAGCAGAGCAATCGGGACCCCGAACACTGAAGCTTTCTTT. Its translation is CASRAIGTPNTEAFF.

This rearrangement joins TRBV19 to TRBJ1-2; D is possibly TRBD1 (5 bases). Germline-derived CDR1 and CDR2 are LNHDA and SQIVND (reference sequence). The CDR3 length is 15 residues. V lost 6 bases, J lost 6 bases, and 20 bases lay in between. As DNA, the CDR3 is TGTGCCAGTAGGCCCGGGGCCCTCTCAATGGATGGCTACACCTTC. Protein product: CASRPGALSMDGYTF.

This rearrangement joins TRBV6-6 to TRBJ2-1; TRBD2 matches at 11 bases. Germline CDR1 reads MNHNY; CDR2 reads SVGAGI (reference sequence). This CDR3 contains 15 residues. J gave up 7 bases and V 6 bases, and 8 bases lay outside the gene matches. This CDR3 is CASRYSGGAGNEQFF. The CDR3 coding sequence is TGTGCCAGCAGATATAGCGGGGGGGCGGGAAATGAGCAGTTCTTC.

This clone was seen more than once but under ten times. V is TRBV5-8 and J is TRBJ1-2; D is uncertain. V lost 0 bases to trimming and J lost 2 bases, with 5 bases between them. CDR3 length: 13 amino acids. Germline values: CDR1 SGHTS, CDR2 YDEGEE. The CDR3 DNA reads TGTGCCAGCAGCTTGGGGACGAACTATGGCTACACCTTC. Translation gives CASSLGTNYGYTF.